This TCR beta chain stems from a study of T cell responses to AZD1222 COVID-19 vaccine. Findings and limits, study-wide: With dominance at 160-218 and 743-854, vaccine-associated CD4 TCRs spanned spike.

Measured with immunoSEQ multiplex PCR; TCRdb has only the in-frame clones, and not every one. The table shows 120,000 or so clones, with about 79% occurring only once. A word on this clone: No antigen is known for it.

Losses at the gene ends were 3 bases for V and 5 bases for J; bases not matched to a gene: 4. This CDR3 contains 15 residues. Looked up from germline, CDR1 is MNHEY and CDR2 is SMNVEV (reference sequence). Second-dose recipients at about 4 or about 12 weeks were treated as one pooled group. The origin of this receptor is an adult who received the AZD1222 COVID-19 vaccine. The starting material was peripheral blood, obtained 28 days after the second AZD1222 dose. The chain uses TRBV27 and TRBJ1-5; 10 bases map to TRBD1. The CDR3, as DNA: TGTGCCAGCAGTTTCCGCGGGACAGGGGATCAGCCCCAGCATTTT. Translation gives CASSFRGTGDQPQHF.